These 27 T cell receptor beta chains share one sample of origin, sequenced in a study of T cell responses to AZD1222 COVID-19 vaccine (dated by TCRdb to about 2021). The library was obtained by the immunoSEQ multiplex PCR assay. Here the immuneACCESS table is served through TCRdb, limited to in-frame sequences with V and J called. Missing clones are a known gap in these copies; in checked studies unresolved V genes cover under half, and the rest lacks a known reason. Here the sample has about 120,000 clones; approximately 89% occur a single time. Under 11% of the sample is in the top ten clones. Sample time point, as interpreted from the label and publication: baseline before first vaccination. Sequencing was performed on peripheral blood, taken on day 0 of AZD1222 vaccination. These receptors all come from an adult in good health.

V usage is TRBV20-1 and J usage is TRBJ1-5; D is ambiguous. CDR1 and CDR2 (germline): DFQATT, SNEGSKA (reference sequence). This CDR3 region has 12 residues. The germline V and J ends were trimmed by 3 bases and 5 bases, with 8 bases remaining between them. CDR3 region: CSASAGDQPQHF. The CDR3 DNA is TGCAGTGCTAGTGCCGGAGATCAGCCCCAGCATTTT.

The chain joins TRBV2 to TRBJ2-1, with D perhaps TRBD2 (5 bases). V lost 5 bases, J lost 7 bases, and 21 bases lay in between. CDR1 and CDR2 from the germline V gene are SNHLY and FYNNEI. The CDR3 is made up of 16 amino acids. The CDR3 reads CASSKEALGVENEQFF. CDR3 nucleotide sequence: TGTGCCAGCAGTAAGGAGGCTCTCGGGGTTGAGAATGAGCAGTTCTTC. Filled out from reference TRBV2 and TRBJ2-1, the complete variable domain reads EPEVTQTPSHQVTQMGQEVILRCVPISNHLYFYWYRQILGQKVEFLVSFYNNEISEKSEIFDDQFSVERPDGSNFTLKIRSTKLEDSAMYFCASSKEALGVENEQFFGPGTRLTVL.

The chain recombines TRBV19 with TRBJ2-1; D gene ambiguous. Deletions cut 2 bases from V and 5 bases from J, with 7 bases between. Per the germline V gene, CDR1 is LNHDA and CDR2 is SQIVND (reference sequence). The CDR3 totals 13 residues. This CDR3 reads CASSIMINNEQFF. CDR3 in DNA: TGTGCCAGTAGTATAATGATTAACAATGAGCAGTTCTTC. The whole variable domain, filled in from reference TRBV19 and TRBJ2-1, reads DGGITQSPKYLFRKEGQNVTLSCEQNLNHDAMYWYRQDPGQGLRLIYYSQIVNDFQKGDIAEGYSVSREKKESFPLTVTSAQKNPTAFYLCASSIMINNEQFFGPGTRLTVL.

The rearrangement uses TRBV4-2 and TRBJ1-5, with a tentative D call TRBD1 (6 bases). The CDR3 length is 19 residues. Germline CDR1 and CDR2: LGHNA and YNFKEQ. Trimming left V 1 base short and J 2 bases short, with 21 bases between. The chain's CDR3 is CASSQARGAGIGGNQPQHF. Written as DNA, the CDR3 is TGTGCCAGCAGCCAAGCAAGGGGGGCCGGGATAGGTGGCAATCAGCCCCAGCATTTT.

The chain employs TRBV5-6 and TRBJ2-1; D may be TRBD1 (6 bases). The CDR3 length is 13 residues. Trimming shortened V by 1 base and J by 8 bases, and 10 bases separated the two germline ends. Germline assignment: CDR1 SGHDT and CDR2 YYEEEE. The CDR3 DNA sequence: TGTGCCAGCAGCTTGACAGGGAGCGATGAGCAGTTCTTC. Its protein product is CASSLTGSDEQFF.

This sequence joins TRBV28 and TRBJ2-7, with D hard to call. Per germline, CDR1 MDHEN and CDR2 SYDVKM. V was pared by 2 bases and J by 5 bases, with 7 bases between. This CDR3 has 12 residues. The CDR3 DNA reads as TGTGCCAGCAGTTTAATCCGGGACGAGCAGTACTTC. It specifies CASSLIRDEQYF. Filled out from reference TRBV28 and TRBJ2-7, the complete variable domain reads DVKVTQSSRYLVKRTGEKVFLECVQDMDHENMFWYRQDPGLGLRLIYFSYDVKMKEKGDIPEGYSVSREKKERFSLILESASTNQTSMYLCASSLIRDEQYFGPGTRLTVT.

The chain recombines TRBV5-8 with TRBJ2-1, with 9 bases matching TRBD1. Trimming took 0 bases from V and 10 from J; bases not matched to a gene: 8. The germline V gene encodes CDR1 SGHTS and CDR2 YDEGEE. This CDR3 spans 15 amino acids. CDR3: CASSLGGQGSSEQFF. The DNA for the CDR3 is TGTGCCAGCAGCTTGGGAGGACAGGGGTCAAGCGAGCAGTTCTTC. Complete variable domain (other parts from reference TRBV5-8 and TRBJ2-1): EAGVTQSPTHLIKTRGQQATLRCSPISGHTSVYWYQQALGLGLQFLLWYDEGEERNRGNFPPRFSGRQFPNYSSELNVNALELEDSALYLCASSLGGQGSSEQFFGPGTRLTVL.

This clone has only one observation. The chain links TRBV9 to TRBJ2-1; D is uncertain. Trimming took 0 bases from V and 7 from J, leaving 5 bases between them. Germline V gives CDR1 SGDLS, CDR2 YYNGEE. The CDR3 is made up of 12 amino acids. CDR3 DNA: TGTGCCAGCAGCGTAGGGGTGAATGAGCAGTTCTTC. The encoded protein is CASSVGVNEQFF.

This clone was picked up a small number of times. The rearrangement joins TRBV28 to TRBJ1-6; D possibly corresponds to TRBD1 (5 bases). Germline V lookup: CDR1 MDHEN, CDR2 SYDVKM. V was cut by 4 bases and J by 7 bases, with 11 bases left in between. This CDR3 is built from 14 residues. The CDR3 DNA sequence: TGTGCCAGCAGTTCGGGGCATAGCAATTCACCCCTCCACTTT. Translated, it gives CASSSGHSNSPLHF.

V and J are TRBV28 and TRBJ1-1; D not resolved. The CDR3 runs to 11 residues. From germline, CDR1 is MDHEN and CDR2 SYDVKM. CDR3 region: CGTLYRTEAFF. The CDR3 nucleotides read TGTGGGACTCTTTATCGCACTGAAGCTTTCTTT.

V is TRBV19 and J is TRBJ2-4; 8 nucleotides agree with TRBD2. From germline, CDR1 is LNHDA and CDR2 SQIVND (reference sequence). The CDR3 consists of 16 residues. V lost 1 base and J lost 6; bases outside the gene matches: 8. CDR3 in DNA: TGTGCCAGTAGTATAGGTTCGCGGGGGGCCGGAAACATTCAGTACTTC. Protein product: CASSIGSRGAGNIQYF.

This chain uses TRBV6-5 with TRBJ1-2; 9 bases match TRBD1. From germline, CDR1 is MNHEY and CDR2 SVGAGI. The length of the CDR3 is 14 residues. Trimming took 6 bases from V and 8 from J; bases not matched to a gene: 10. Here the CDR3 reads CASSGGDRDRGYTF. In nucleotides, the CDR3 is TGTGCCAGCAGCGGAGGGGACAGGGACCGCGGCTACACCTTC.

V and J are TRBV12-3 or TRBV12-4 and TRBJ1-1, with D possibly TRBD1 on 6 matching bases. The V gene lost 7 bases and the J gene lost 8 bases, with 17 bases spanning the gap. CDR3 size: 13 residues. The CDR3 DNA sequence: TGTGCCAGCACCTTTTACAGGGCCGCCGAAGCTTTCTTT. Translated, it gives CASTFYRAAEAFF.

CDR3 bases: TGTGCCAGTACCGACAGGGGTTTCGGAAATGAAAAACTGTTTTTT. This codes for CASTDRGFGNEKLFF. This chain connects TRBV19 to TRBJ1-4; 8 positions agree with TRBD1. Per germline, CDR1 LNHDA and CDR2 SQIVND (reference sequence). The CDR3 is 15 amino acids. The junction had 9 bases not matched to a gene; V was cut back by 7 bases and J by 5 bases.

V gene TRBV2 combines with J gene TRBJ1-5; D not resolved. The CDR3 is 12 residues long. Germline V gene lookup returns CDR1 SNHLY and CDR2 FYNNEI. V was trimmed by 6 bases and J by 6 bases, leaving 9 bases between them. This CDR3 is CASRAVGQPQHF. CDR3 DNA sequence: TGTGCCAGCAGGGCAGTAGGTCAGCCCCAGCATTTT. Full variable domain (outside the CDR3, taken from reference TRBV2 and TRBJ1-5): EPEVTQTPSHQVTQMGQEVILRCVPISNHLYFYWYRQILGQKVEFLVSFYNNEISEKSEIFDDQFSVERPDGSNFTLKIRSTKLEDSAMYFCASRAVGQPQHFGDGTRLSIL.

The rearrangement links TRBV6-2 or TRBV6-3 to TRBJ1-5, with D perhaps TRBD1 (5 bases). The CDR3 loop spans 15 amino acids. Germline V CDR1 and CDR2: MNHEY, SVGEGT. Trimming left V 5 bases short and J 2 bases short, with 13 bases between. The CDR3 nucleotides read TGTGCCAGCAGTATGAGGGCCAGGGGCAATCAGCCCCAGCATTTT. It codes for CASSMRARGNQPQHF.

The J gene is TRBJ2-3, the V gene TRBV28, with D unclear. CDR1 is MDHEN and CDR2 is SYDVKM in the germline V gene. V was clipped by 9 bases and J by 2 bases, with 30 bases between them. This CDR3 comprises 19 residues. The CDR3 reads CARPIPPPRSIPPTDTQYF. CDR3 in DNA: TGTGCCAGGCCCATCCCCCCCCCGAGGTCAATTCCCCCCACAGATACGCAGTATTTT.

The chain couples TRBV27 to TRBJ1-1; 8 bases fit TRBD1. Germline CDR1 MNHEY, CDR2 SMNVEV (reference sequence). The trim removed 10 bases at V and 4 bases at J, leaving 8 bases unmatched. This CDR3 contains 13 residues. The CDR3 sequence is CATRDRGTTEAFF. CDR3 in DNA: TGTGCCACCCGTGACAGGGGTACCACTGAAGCTTTCTTT.

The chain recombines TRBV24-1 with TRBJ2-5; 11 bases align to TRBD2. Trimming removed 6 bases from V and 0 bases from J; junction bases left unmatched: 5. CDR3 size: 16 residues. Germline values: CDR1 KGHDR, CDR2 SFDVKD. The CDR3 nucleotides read TGTGCCACCAGTATCGGGACTAGCGGTTACCAAGAGACCCAGTACTTC. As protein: CATSIGTSGYQETQYF.

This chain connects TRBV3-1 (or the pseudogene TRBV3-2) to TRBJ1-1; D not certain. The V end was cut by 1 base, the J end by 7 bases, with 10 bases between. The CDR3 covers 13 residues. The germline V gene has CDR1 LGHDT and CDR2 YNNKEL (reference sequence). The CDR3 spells CASSQGTGLEAFF. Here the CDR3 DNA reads TGTGCCAGCAGCCAAGGGACCGGCCTTGAAGCTTTCTTT.

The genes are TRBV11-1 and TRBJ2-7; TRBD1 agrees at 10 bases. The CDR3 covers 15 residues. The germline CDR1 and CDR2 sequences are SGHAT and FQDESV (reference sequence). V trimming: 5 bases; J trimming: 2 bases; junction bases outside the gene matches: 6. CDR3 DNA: TGTGCCAGCAGCGACGACAGGGGGCGAACCTACGAGCAGTACTTC. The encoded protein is CASSDDRGRTYEQYF.

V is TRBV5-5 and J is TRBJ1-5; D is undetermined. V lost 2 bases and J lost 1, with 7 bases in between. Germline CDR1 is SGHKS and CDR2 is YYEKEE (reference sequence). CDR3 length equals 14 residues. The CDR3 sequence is CASSFMGSNQPQHF. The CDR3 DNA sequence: TGTGCCAGCAGCTTTATGGGGAGCAATCAGCCCCAGCATTTT.

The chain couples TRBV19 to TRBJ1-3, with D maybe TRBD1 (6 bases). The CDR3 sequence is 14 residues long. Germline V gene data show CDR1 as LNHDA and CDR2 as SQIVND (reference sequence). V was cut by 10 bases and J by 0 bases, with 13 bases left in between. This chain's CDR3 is CATVKGGSGNTIYF. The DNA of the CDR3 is TGTGCCACCGTCAAAGGGGGCTCTGGAAACACCATATATTTT.

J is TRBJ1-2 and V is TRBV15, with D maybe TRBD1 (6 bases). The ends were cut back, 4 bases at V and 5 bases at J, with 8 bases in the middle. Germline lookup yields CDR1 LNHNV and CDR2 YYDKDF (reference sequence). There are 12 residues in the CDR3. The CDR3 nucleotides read TGTGCCACCAGCAAAGACAGGTATGGCTACACCTTC. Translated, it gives CATSKDRYGYTF. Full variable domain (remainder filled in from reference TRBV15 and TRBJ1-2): DAMVIQNPRYQVTQFGKPVTLSCSQTLNHNVMYWYQQKSSQAPKLLFHYYDKDFNNEADTPDNFQSRRPNTSFCFLDIRSPGLGDTAMYLCATSKDRYGYTFGSGTRLTVV.

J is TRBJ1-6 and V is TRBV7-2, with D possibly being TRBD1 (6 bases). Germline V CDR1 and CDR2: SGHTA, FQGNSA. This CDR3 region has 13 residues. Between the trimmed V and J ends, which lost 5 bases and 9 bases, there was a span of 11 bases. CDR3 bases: TGTGCCAGCAGCAGGGACACAGTTTCACCCCTCCACTTT. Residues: CASSRDTVSPLHF.

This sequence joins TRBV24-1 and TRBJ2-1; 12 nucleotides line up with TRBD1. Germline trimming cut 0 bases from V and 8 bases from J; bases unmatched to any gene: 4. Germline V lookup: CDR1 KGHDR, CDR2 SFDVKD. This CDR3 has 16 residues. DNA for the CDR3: TGTGCCACCAGTGATTTGCAGGGGACAGGGGGCTATGAGCAGTTCTTC. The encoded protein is CATSDLQGTGGYEQFF.

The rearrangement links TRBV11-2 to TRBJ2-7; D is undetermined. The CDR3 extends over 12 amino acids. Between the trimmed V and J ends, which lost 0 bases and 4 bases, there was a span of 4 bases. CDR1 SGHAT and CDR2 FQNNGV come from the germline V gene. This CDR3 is CASSLEWYEQYF. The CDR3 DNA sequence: TGTGCCAGCAGCTTAGAGTGGTACGAGCAGTACTTC.